A single sample gave rise to the 26 T cell receptor beta chains below, sequenced in a study of T cells after yellow fever vaccination. A single record per CDR3 protein comes from TCRdb applying MiXCR to the 5' RACE reads. This table holds about 210,000 distinct CDR3 sequences, under 3.5% found once. The sequenced sample was CD4+ T cells sorted from PBMCs, obtained 10 days after the yellow fever booster vaccination. The source is a man aged 18 to 29 who received the YFV17D yellow fever vaccine.

Many counts were recorded for this clonotype. The chain links TRBV9 to TRBJ2-5, with D possibly TRBD2 on 5 matching bases. The CDR3 has 15 residues. Trimming stripped 1 base from V and 5 bases from J, with 15 bases between. CDR1 is SGDLS, CDR2 YYNGEE, per germline. The CDR3 DNA reads as TGTGCCAGCAGCGTAAACAGCGGAACGGGTGAGACCCAGTACTTC. Its translation: CASSVNSGTGETQYF. Together with reference TRBV9 and TRBJ2-5, the CDR3 gives the full variable domain: DSGVTQTPKHLITATGQRVTLRCSPRSGDLSVYWYQQSLDQGLQFLIQYYNGEERAKGNILERFSAQQFPDLHSELNLSSLELGDSALYFCASSVNSGTGETQYFGPGTRLLVL.

The chain joins TRBV18 to TRBJ1-2; D not resolved. Looked up from germline, CDR1 is KGHSH and CDR2 is LQKENI. Between the trimmed V and J ends, which lost 4 bases and 0 bases, there was a span of 15 bases. The CDR3 covers 16 residues. CDR3 sequence: CASSQRFTSSNYGYTF. CDR3 coding DNA: TGTGCCAGCTCACAGAGATTTACTAGTTCTAACTATGGCTACACCTTC.

This clonotype was seen a few times. The V call is TRBV21-1, the J call TRBJ2-7; the DNA was not used to check the table's D call, TRBD2. TRBV21-1 is a pseudogene locus. CDR3 length: 15 residues. The DNA for the CDR3 is TGTGCCAGCAGGAAAGGGAGGGGCCTTCCCTACGAGCAGTACTTC. This gives the protein CASRKGRGLPYEQYF.

This clonotype was observed a handful of times. The CDR3 sequence: CASSLLGASEIYNEQFF. The CDR3 DNA follows: TGTGCCAGCAGCTTATTGGGCGCGAGTGAGATTTACAATGAGCAGTTCTTC. V gene TRBV7-2 combines with J gene TRBJ2-1; D is ambiguous. Germline CDR1 SGHTA, CDR2 FQGNSA. This CDR3 is 17 amino acids long. The V end lost 2 bases, the J end lost 4 bases, and 18 bases lay between the germline ends.

The J gene is TRBJ2-7, the V gene TRBV18, with a possible D match to TRBD1 (6 bases). Germline CDR1 reads KGHSH; CDR2 reads LQKENI. V was cut by 2 bases and J by 3 bases, with 11 bases left in between. The CDR3 consists of 14 residues. The CDR3 DNA follows: TGTGCCAGCTCACCAGGTAGACAGGTCTACGAGCAGTACTTC. Its translation: CASSPGRQVYEQYF.

This clonotype has a handful of counts. This chain uses TRBV20-1 with TRBJ2-4; 12 nucleotides agree with TRBD2. The V segment lost 5 bases and the J segment 7 bases; nucleotides outside the gene matches: 18. Germline lookup yields CDR1 DFQATT and CDR2 SNEGSKA (reference sequence). CDR3 length: 18 amino acids. CDR3 nucleotides: TGCAGTGCTCGCTGGACTAGCGGGACCGAAATACAAAGGAACATTCAGTACTTC. Protein: CSARWTSGTEIQRNIQYF.

In this sample, this clonotype turned up many times. The chain uses TRBV5-6 and TRBJ2-5, with D hard to call. Germline V gene sequence: CDR1 SGHDT, CDR2 YYEEEE. The CDR3 extends over 14 amino acids. The ends were cut back, 4 bases at V and 7 bases at J, with 17 bases in the middle. CDR3 DNA: TGTGCCAGCAGCCCCACCCTCCAAGAGAGGACCCAGTACTTC. Its protein product is CASSPTLQERTQYF.

The genes are TRBV6-2 or TRBV6-3 and TRBJ2-1, with 10 bases that match TRBD2. The CDR3 totals 15 residues. With V trimmed by 6 bases and J by 6 bases, 8 bases remained unmatched. Germline CDR1 and CDR2: MNHEY and SVGEGT. The DNA of the CDR3 is TGTGCCAGCAGAAGCGGGGGGGGATATGGCAATGAGCAGTTCTTC. Translation: CASRSGGGYGNEQFF.

The chain combines TRBV5-1 with TRBJ2-1, with a weak D call TRBD1 (6 bases). The ends were cut back, 4 bases at V and 1 base at J, with 15 bases in the middle. In germline, CDR1 is SGHRS, CDR2 YFSETQ. The CDR3 totals 16 residues. This chain's CDR3 is CASSPDRSRSYNEQFF. The CDR3 DNA follows: TGCGCCAGCAGCCCTGACAGGTCTAGATCCTACAATGAGCAGTTCTTC.

The J gene is TRBJ2-2, the V gene TRBV6-5; 7 nucleotides agree with TRBD2. V dropped 6 bases and J dropped 0; count of bases not matched to a gene: 7. The CDR3 has 16 amino acids. Germline-derived CDR1 and CDR2 are MNHEY and SVGAGI. In DNA form, the CDR3 reads TGTGCCAGCAGCCGAAACCTAGCGGCGAACACCGGGGAGCTGTTTTTT. It codes for CASSRNLAANTGELFF.

The chain uses TRBV7-2 and TRBJ1-2; D is unclear. CDR1 and CDR2 (germline): SGHTA, FQGNSA. This CDR3 spans 13 amino acids. Between the trimmed V and J ends, which lost 7 bases and 7 bases, there was a span of 16 bases. The CDR3 spells CASTLTGVGGYTF. Written as DNA, the CDR3 is TGTGCCAGCACCCTTACCGGGGTGGGTGGCTACACCTTC.

This clonotype was counted many times. This chain connects TRBV7-8 to TRBJ2-2; D is possibly TRBD2 (7 bases). CDR1 and CDR2 (germline): SGHVS, FQNEAQ. V gave up 1 base and J gave up 6 bases, with 24 bases separating them. The CDR3 contains 19 residues. CDR3: CASSLDRVGVGGRAGELFF. CDR3 in DNA: TGTGCCAGCAGCTTAGATCGGGTCGGGGTCGGGGGGCGAGCCGGGGAGCTGTTTTTT.

This chain joins TRBV6-5 and TRBJ1-2; perhaps TRBD1 as D (6 bases). CDR1 MNHEY and CDR2 SVGAGI come from the germline V gene. V lost 5 bases, J lost 1 base, and 17 bases lay in between. The CDR3 totals 16 residues. This chain's CDR3 is CASSAGTPSLNYGYTF. The CDR3 DNA reads as TGTGCCAGCAGTGCCGGGACACCGTCCCTTAACTATGGCTACACCTTC.

This clonotype was counted between two and nine times. The chain joins TRBV5-4 to TRBJ2-5, with 11 bases fitting TRBD1. The CDR3 has 16 amino acids. The V and J ends lost 4 bases and 3 bases, in that order; junction bases with no gene match: 8. Germline V gene data show CDR1 as SGHNT and CDR2 as YYREEE (reference sequence). The CDR3 loop is CASSPGQGVGKETQYF. The CDR3 DNA sequence: TGTGCCAGCAGCCCGGGACAGGGGGTCGGTAAAGAGACCCAGTACTTC.

This clonotype has a count of ten or more. The rearrangement links TRBV7-2 to TRBJ2-4; D is unresolved. Germline V gene sequence: CDR1 SGHTA, CDR2 FQGNSA. V lost 1 base and J 9 bases, leaving 13 bases between the germline ends. This CDR3 is built from 14 residues. The CDR3 DNA is TGTGCCAGCAGCTTAGTCAGCAGCCCCGGCATTCAGTACTTC. Its translation is CASSLVSSPGIQYF. Full variable domain (rest looked up from reference TRBV7-2 and TRBJ2-4): GAGVSQSPSNKVTEKGKDVELRCDPISGHTALYWYRQSLGQGLEFLIYFQGNSAPDKSGLPSDRFSAERTGGSVSTLTIQRTQQEDSAVYLCASSLVSSPGIQYFGAGTRLSVL.

This clonotype has at least ten counts. The V call is TRBV4-1, the J call TRBJ2-5, with 8 positions matching TRBD2. Germline assignment: CDR1 MGHRA and CDR2 YSYEKL. After removal of 1 base from V and 5 bases from J, the junction contained 3 bases not matched to a gene. CDR3 size: 14 residues. The CDR3 DNA follows: TGCGCCAGCAGCCAAGTCCGGGAGGGGGAGACCCAGTACTTC. Translating it yields CASSQVREGETQYF.

This clonotype appeared a few times. This rearrangement joins TRBV4-3 to TRBJ2-5; possibly TRBD1 for D (7 bases). Germline CDR1 and CDR2: LGHNA and YSLEER. The CDR3 length is 15 residues. Trimming shortened V by 3 bases and J by 4 bases, and 15 bases separated the two germline ends. The CDR3 nucleotides read TGCGCCAGCAGCCAGCGACGGAGGGGGCGAGAGACCCAGTACTTC. It specifies CASSQRRRGRETQYF.

This clonotype has a count of ten or more. The chain couples TRBV19 to TRBJ2-3; D tentatively reads TRBD1 or TRBD2 (5 bases each). CDR3 length equals 15 residues. The germline V and J ends were trimmed by 3 bases and 2 bases, with 12 bases remaining between them. Germline-derived CDR1 and CDR2 are LNHDA and SQIVND (reference sequence). As DNA, the CDR3 is TGTGCCAGTAGTATCTCCGGGGCGGCCACAGATACGCAGTATTTT. It is translated as CASSISGAATDTQYF.

This clonotype was observed a handful of times. V gene TRBV12-3 or TRBV12-4 combines with J gene TRBJ1-5, with D uncertain. The CDR3 is made up of 15 amino acids. V lost 1 base, J lost 0 bases, and 7 bases lay in between. The DNA for the CDR3 is TGTGCCAGCAGTTTAGTCAGCAATAGCAATCAGCCCCAGCATTTT. Protein product: CASSLVSNSNQPQHF.

This clonotype was detected only a few times. This rearrangement joins TRBV5-1 to TRBJ2-7; tentative D call: TRBD2 (6 bases). Trimming removed 4 bases from V and 0 bases from J, with 14 bases in between. The CDR3 sequence is 15 residues long. The V gene's germline CDR1 is SGHRS and CDR2 YFSETQ. The CDR3 loop is CASSKMGGISYEQYF. CDR3 in DNA: TGCGCCAGCAGCAAGATGGGGGGTATCTCCTACGAGCAGTACTTC.

The sample holds a few counts of this clonotype. The chain joins TRBV12-3 or TRBV12-4 to TRBJ2-2, with D perhaps matching TRBD1 (6 bases). Deletions cut 3 bases from V and 1 base from J, with 12 bases between. CDR3 length: 16 residues. The CDR3 DNA is TGTGCCAGCAGTTTGGTGAGACAGGTGAACACCGGGGAGCTGTTTTTT. Protein sequence: CASSLVRQVNTGELFF.

V usage is TRBV20-1 and J usage is TRBJ2-7, with 8 bases matching TRBD1. Germline V gives CDR1 DFQATT, CDR2 SNEGSKA (reference sequence). The CDR3 consists of 12 residues. Trimming took 1 base from V and 6 from J; bases not matched to a gene: 2. DNA of the CDR3: TGCAGTGCTAGAGGGACAGGGACCGAGCAGTACGTC. Translating gives CSARGTGTEQYV.

This chain connects TRBV7-2 to TRBJ1-6; D is unresolved. The CDR3 covers 14 residues. The germline V gene has CDR1 SGHTA and CDR2 FQGNSA. Trimming removed 3 bases from V and 10 bases from J, with 13 bases in between. CDR3 sequence reads: CASSFIHAVSPLHF. The DNA of the CDR3 is TGTGCCAGCAGCTTTATACACGCGGTCTCACCCCTCCACTTT. The full variable domain, with the rest looked up from reference TRBV7-2 and TRBJ1-6, is GAGVSQSPSNKVTEKGKDVELRCDPISGHTALYWYRQSLGQGLEFLIYFQGNSAPDKSGLPSDRFSAERTGGSVSTLTIQRTQQEDSAVYLCASSFIHAVSPLHFGNGTRLTVT.

This clonotype was detected ten times or more. The CDR3 spells CASSQASVGDKSDTQYF. The CDR3 nucleotides are TGCGCCAGCAGCCAAGCATCGGTAGGGGACAAGTCAGATACGCAGTATTTT. J is TRBJ2-3 and V is TRBV4-3; tentatively, D is TRBD1 (6 bases). This CDR3 has 17 amino acids. Trimming pared 1 base from V and 4 bases from J, leaving 18 bases between. Germline CDR1 LGHNA, CDR2 YSLEER.

This clonotype was found many times. The chain recombines TRBV12-3 or TRBV12-4 with TRBJ2-2, with 9 bases fitting TRBD2. This CDR3 region has 15 residues. J gave up 2 bases and V 6 bases, and 4 bases lay outside the gene matches. In DNA form, the CDR3 reads TGTGCCAGCAGAGGGACTAGCCGTAACACCGGGGAGCTGTTTTTT. Translated: CASRGTSRNTGELFF.

Ten or more counts support this clonotype. The CDR3 loop reads CASSLAPDTEAFF. CDR3 nucleotide sequence: TGTGCCAGCAGCTTAGCCCCTGACACTGAAGCTTTCTTT. This chain connects TRBV7-2 to TRBJ1-1; no definite D call. Germline CDR1 is SGHTA and CDR2 is FQGNSA. Trimming pared 0 bases from V and 3 bases from J, leaving 5 bases between. CDR3 size: 13 residues.